These 6 T cell receptor beta chains originate from one sample sequenced in a study of post-analysis software for immune sequencing data. Prepared TCR beta cDNA libraries contained unique molecular identifiers. TCRdb reprocessed the PCR reads via MiXCR and lists one record per CDR3 protein. The sample shows roughly 800,000 distinct CDR3 sequences, about 32% of them seen only once. These receptors have no known antigen. Study-wide results and limits: Comparison of patients with controls showed five or six TRBV segments more frequent in patients, TRBV5-6, TRBV5-1 and TRBV20-1 among them.

The sample taken for sequencing was blood. These receptors all stem from a girl aged 10-17 years with multiple sclerosis.

The V and J genes are TRBV20-1 and TRBJ2-7; 7 nucleotides align to TRBD2. The CDR3 totals 16 residues. The germline V gene encodes CDR1 DFQATT and CDR2 SNEGSKA (reference sequence). J gave up 2 bases and V 2 bases, and 12 bases lay outside the gene matches. This CDR3 is CSARLRGPSGAYEQYF. CDR3 nucleotide sequence: TGCAGTGCTAGACTACGAGGTCCTAGCGGTGCCTACGAGCAGTACTTC.

The V call is TRBV4-2, the J call TRBJ1-2; TRBD1 agrees at 8 bases. The V and J ends lost 4 bases and 3 bases, in that order; junction bases with no gene match: 7. Per germline, CDR1 LGHNA and CDR2 YNFKEQ. This CDR3 is 15 amino acids long. The CDR3 region is CASSPSTGADYGYTF. CDR3 coding DNA: TGTGCCAGCAGCCCTTCGACAGGGGCGGACTATGGCTACACCTTC.

This clonotype has ten or more counts. The chain has TRBV29-1 and TRBJ2-3; D uncertain. The CDR3 consists of 14 residues. Trimming stripped 3 bases from V and 2 bases from J, with 12 bases between. Germline CDR1 is SQVTM and CDR2 is ANQGSEA. This chain's CDR3 is CSVDLRQNTDTQYF. CDR3 bases: TGCAGCGTTGATCTTCGTCAGAACACAGATACGCAGTATTTT.

The genes are TRBV5-8 and TRBJ2-5; TRBD2 matches at 8 bases. The CDR3 spans 16 residues. Looked up from germline, CDR1 is SGHTS and CDR2 is YDEGEE. J lost 2 bases, V lost 4 bases, and 10 bases had no gene match. CDR3 bases: TGTGCCAGCAGCCGCTTGGTAGCGGGACCTCAAGAGACCCAGTACTTC. As protein: CASSRLVAGPQETQYF.

The chain carries TRBV9 and TRBJ1-3, with TRBD1 matching over 9 bases. CDR3 length: 15 amino acids. Germline-derived CDR1 and CDR2 are SGDLS and YYNGEE. V lost 0 bases and J lost 9; bases outside the gene matches: 7. The CDR3 loop is CASSVGTGERATIYF. CDR3 sequence (DNA): TGTGCCAGCAGCGTAGGGACAGGGGAAAGAGCCACCATATATTTT.

The table lists this clonotype with a count of one. This chain links TRBV15 with TRBJ1-4; D remains ambiguous. Per the germline V gene, CDR1 is LNHNV and CDR2 is YYDKDF (reference sequence). The CDR3 is 15 amino acids. Trimming left V 3 bases short and J 0 bases short, with 8 bases between. CDR3: CATSREGATNEKLFF. The CDR3 coding sequence is TGTGCCACCAGCAGGGAGGGTGCAACTAATGAAAAACTGTTTTTT.